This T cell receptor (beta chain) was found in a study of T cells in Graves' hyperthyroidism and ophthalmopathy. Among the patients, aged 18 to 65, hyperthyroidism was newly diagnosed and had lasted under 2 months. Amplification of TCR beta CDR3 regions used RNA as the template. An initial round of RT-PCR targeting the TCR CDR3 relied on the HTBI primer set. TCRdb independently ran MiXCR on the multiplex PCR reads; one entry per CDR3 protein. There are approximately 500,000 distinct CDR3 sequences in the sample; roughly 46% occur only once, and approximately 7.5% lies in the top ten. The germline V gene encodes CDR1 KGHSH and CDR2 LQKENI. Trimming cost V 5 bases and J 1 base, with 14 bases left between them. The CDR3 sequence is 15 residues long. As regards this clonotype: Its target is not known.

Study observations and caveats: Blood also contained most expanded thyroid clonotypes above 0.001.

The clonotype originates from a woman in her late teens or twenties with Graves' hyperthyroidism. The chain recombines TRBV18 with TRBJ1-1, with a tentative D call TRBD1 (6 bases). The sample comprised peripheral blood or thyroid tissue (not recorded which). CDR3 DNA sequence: TGTGCCAGCTCAACGATAACAGGGCCGAACACTGAAGCTTTCTTT. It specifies CASSTITGPNTEAFF.